These 17 T cell receptor beta chains were sequenced from one sample in a study of post-analysis software for immune sequencing data. Unique molecular identifiers tagged the TCR beta cDNA libraries. TCRdb re-derived calls from the PCR reads in MiXCR, one entry per CDR3 protein. This sample carries about 770,000 distinct CDR3 sequences, 40% to 55% of them seen once, and the ten largest clones take approximately 4.4%. Notes on the study in general: In patients, TRBV5-6, TRBV5-1 and TRBV20-1 belonged to roughly five TRBV segments found more frequently than in controls.

No antigen has been identified for these receptors. The sequencing sample was made of blood. The source is a girl between 5 and 17 years old with multiple sclerosis.

The CDR3 reads CATSRDPGAIAEAFF. CDR3 DNA sequence: TGTGCCACCAGCAGAGATCCGGGGGCTATAGCTGAAGCTTTCTTT. The chain employs TRBV15 and TRBJ1-1, with D perhaps TRBD1 (6 bases). The V gene's germline CDR1 is LNHNV and CDR2 YYDKDF (reference sequence). The CDR3 is 15 amino acids. The V and J ends lost 0 bases and 6 bases respectively, with 14 bases between them.

This chain links TRBV27 with TRBJ1-2; weak D call: TRBD1 (5 bases). Trimming took off 6 bases at V and 4 bases at J, with 27 bases between the two ends. This CDR3 contains 18 residues. CDR1 MNHEY and CDR2 SMNVEV come from the germline V gene (reference sequence). In DNA, the CDR3 is TGTGCCAGCAGCGCCCGGGGGGACCCCAAGCAGATCCTCTATGGCTACACCTTC. Translating gives CASSARGDPKQILYGYTF.

In the case of this clonotype: An end of the junction does not agree with germline; a read error may underlie this. The chain uses TRBV7-6 and TRBJ2-7; 10 nucleotides match TRBD2. The CDR3 totals 14 residues. Germline-derived CDR1 and CDR2 are SGHVS and FNYEAQ. The CDR3 DNA reads as TGTGTCAGCAGCCTATCTAGCGGGAGCAACGAGCAGTACTTC. Translated, it gives CVSSLSSGSNEQYF. The full variable domain, in which reference TRBV7-6 and TRBJ2-7 provide the parts outside the CDR3, is GAGVSQSPRYKVTKRGQDVALRCDPISGHVSLYWYRQALGQGPEFLTYFNYEAQQDKSGLPNDRFSAERPEGSISTLTIQRTEQRDSAMYRCVSSLSSGSNEQYFGPGTRLTVT.

The gene calls are TRBV11-1 and TRBJ2-3; D not certain. The CDR3 length is 14 residues. Between the trimmed V and J ends, which lost 0 bases and 12 bases, there was a span of 16 bases. Germline CDR1 and CDR2: SGHAT and FQDESV (reference sequence). The CDR3 nucleotides read TGTGCCAGCAGCTTAGCGCGTAGGACCCCGGTCCAGTATTTT. As protein: CASSLARRTPVQYF.

The chain has TRBV6-6 and TRBJ1-5, with D perhaps matching TRBD1 (5 bases). V was shortened by 0 bases and J by 15 bases, with 18 bases between the two germline ends. Per the germline V gene, CDR1 is MNHNY and CDR2 is SVGAGI (reference sequence). The CDR3 is 14 residues long. The CDR3 is CASSYSRSGQGWHF. The DNA of the CDR3 is TGTGCCAGCAGTTACTCGCGGTCAGGGCAGGGTTGGCATTTT.

This clonotype has more than one count but fewer than ten. The V call is TRBV29-1, the J call TRBJ2-3; 8 nucleotides align to TRBD2. Germline assignment: CDR1 SQVTM and CDR2 ANQGSEA. J was trimmed by 6 bases and V by 1 base; bases with no gene match: 9. The CDR3 covers 15 residues. The CDR3 here is CSVEAPGRVWDTQYF. CDR3 nucleotides: TGCAGCGTTGAAGCTCCCGGGAGGGTTTGGGATACGCAGTATTTT.

The chain is built from TRBV5-5 and TRBJ2-4; no clear D gene. Near its end, the DNA agrees better with TRBJ2-7, so the J call may be wrong. Per germline, CDR1 SGHKS and CDR2 YYEKEE (reference sequence). The CDR3 consists of 11 residues. In nucleotides, the CDR3 is TGTGCCAGCAGCTTGATTGCCGAGCAGTACTTC. It specifies CASSLIAEQYF.

V is TRBV5-1 and J is TRBJ2-3, with D possibly being TRBD1 (6 bases). Germline CDR1 SGHRS, CDR2 YFSETQ. The CDR3 is made up of 15 amino acids. Trimming removed 0 bases at V and 3 bases at J, with 11 bases between. DNA of the CDR3: TGCGCCAGCAGCTTGGGAGGACAGCAGACAGATACGCAGTATTTT. The encoded protein is CASSLGGQQTDTQYF.

The gene calls are TRBV15 and TRBJ2-7, with D tentatively TRBD1 or TRBD2 (5 bases each). Trimming took off 3 bases at V and 4 bases at J, with 13 bases between the two ends. The CDR3 totals 14 residues. Germline loops: CDR1 LNHNV, CDR2 YYDKDF (reference sequence). This CDR3 is CATSSRDGAYEQYF. The CDR3 DNA follows: TGTGCCACCAGCAGTCGGGACGGAGCTTACGAGCAGTACTTC.

This clonotype was observed at least ten times. The junction shows a germline mismatch at one end, possibly a read error. CDR3 loop: CASSVGAGWLAKNIQYF. The CDR3 nucleotides read TGTGCCAGCAGCGTAGGAGCGGGGTGGCTAGCCAAAAACATTCAGTACTTC. The chain joins TRBV13 to TRBJ2-4, with 7 bases identical to TRBD2. The CDR3 has 17 residues. Germline values: CDR1 PRHDT, CDR2 FYEKMQ (reference sequence).

This clonotype has just a few counts. V usage is TRBV29-1 and J usage is TRBJ2-5, with 8 bases lining up with TRBD1. Trimming at V came to 8 bases and at J to 2 bases, leaving 10 bases not matched to a gene. CDR1 is SQVTM and CDR2 is ANQGSEA in the germline V gene. This CDR3 is built from 14 residues. The chain's CDR3 is CSPAGTGTQETQYF. The CDR3 bases are TGCAGCCCTGCCGGGACAGGTACGCAAGAGACCCAGTACTTC.

This clonotype was observed a handful of times. J is TRBJ2-1 and V is TRBV7-8, with TRBD2 identical over 10 bases. Germline V gene data show CDR1 as SGHVS and CDR2 as FQNEAQ. V trimming: 5 bases; J trimming: 9 bases; junction bases outside the gene matches: 13. CDR3 length: 16 residues. The CDR3 DNA is TGTGCCAGCAGCCCTCTAGCGGGAGATGGTTCGGTTGAGCAGTTCTTC. Its translation: CASSPLAGDGSVEQFF. The variable domain in full, with the rest retrieved from reference TRBV7-8 and TRBJ2-1, is GAGVSQSPRYKVAKRGQDVALRCDPISGHVSLFWYQQALGQGPEFLTYFQNEAQLDKSGLPSDRFFAERPEGSVSTLKIQRTQQEDSAVYLCASSPLAGDGSVEQFFGPGTRLTVL.

CDR3 nucleotides: TGTGCCAGCAGCTTAGCGAGACTAGCGGGCGACAGAGATACGCAGTATTTT. Protein: CASSLARLAGDRDTQYF. The gene calls are TRBV7-2 and TRBJ2-3, with TRBD2 matching over 10 bases. Germline V gives CDR1 SGHTA, CDR2 FQGNSA. The CDR3 spans 17 residues. Germline trimming cut 0 bases from V and 5 bases from J; bases unmatched to any gene: 8.

This clonotype was observed a handful of times. The chain links TRBV29-1 to TRBJ2-5, with D maybe TRBD1 (6 bases). Trimming removed 7 bases from V and 1 base from J, with 10 bases in between. Germline CDR1 and CDR2: SQVTM and ANQGSEA. The CDR3 length is 12 residues. The CDR3 protein is CSAGQLQETQYF. In nucleotides, the CDR3 is TGCAGCGCAGGACAGCTCCAAGAGACCCAGTACTTC. Combining the CDR3 with reference TRBV29-1 and TRBJ2-5 gives the whole variable domain SAVISQKPSRDICQRGTSLTIQCQVDSQVTMMFWYRQQPGQSLTLIATANQGSEATYESGFVIDKFPISRPNLTFSTLTVSNMSPEDSSIYLCSAGQLQETQYFGPGTRLLVL.

The chain recombines TRBV18 with TRBJ2-3; 7 nucleotides align to TRBD2. With V trimmed by 3 bases and J by 0 bases, 6 bases remained unmatched. Germline loops: CDR1 KGHSH, CDR2 LQKENI. CDR3 length: 16 residues. The CDR3 region is CASSPRWRESTDTQYF. The CDR3 bases are TGTGCCAGCTCACCTCGTTGGCGGGAGAGCACAGATACGCAGTATTTT.

This clonotype was counted between two and nine times. The chain uses TRBV7-2 and TRBJ2-5; D gene ambiguous. The J call may be incorrect, as the DNA end agrees better with TRBJ2-7. The CDR3 covers 13 residues. Germline CDR1 SGHTA, CDR2 FQGNSA. This CDR3 reads CASSWAGDDEQYF. The CDR3 region has the DNA TGTGCCAGCAGCTGGGCCGGAGACGACGAGCAGTACTTC.

The rearrangement links TRBV20-1 to TRBJ1-5; 7 bases are a match to TRBD1. The CDR3 covers 15 residues. Germline assignment: CDR1 DFQATT and CDR2 SNEGSKA (reference sequence). J lost 0 bases, V lost 5 bases, and 7 bases had no gene match. The CDR3 region is CSAWDRPHSNQPQHF. As DNA, the CDR3 is TGCAGTGCTTGGGACAGACCGCATAGCAATCAGCCCCAGCATTTT.